This T cell receptor (beta chain) was captured in a study of T cell changes during pregnancy in multiple sclerosis. Data came from immunoSEQ multiplex PCR; TCRdb stores just in-frame clones and leaves some out. The sample consists of approximately 71,000 clones, roughly nine tenths of them appearing once. The V and J ends lost 10 bases and 7 bases, in that order; junction bases with no gene match: 9. The CDR3 spans 14 residues. CDR1 and CDR2 (germline): SGHTA, FQGNSA. Sequencing was performed on peripheral blood, taken in the third trimester of pregnancy. This clonotype originated in a female donor with multiple sclerosis, enrolled in a pregnancy study. The chain uses TRBV7-2 and TRBJ2-1, with 11 bases aligning to TRBD2. The CDR3 sequence is CATTGLAVINEQFF. CDR3 bases: TGTGCCACCACGGGACTAGCGGTGATAAATGAGCAGTTCTTC.